This TCR beta chain was identified in a study of blood T cell repertoires in COVID-19. Study as a whole: Samples representing acute and convalescent COVID-19 were sourced from the United States, Italy and Spain. T cells, B-cell-depleted T cells, or PBMCs provided the cDNA or gDNA that served as material.

Per the original data handling: Reference gene primer amplification gave estimated nucleated cell counts. Libraries were prepared by immunoSEQ multiplex PCR; TCRdb keeps only in-frame clonotypes and omits some of them. That table is the source of V, J and clone size, and D and trimming were worked out from the DNA. The profile shows 95,000 to 100,000 clones, about 90% of them singletons. Germline V gene lookup returns CDR1 LNHDA and CDR2 SQIVND (reference sequence). V was cut by 3 bases and J by 8 bases, with 11 bases left in between. The CDR3 is 13 amino acids. The rearrangement uses TRBV19 and TRBJ1-3; D is unclear. The specimen sequenced was peripheral blood. This TCR was recovered from a man aged 50-60 years with acute or convalescent COVID-19. The CDR3, as DNA: TGTGCCAGTAGTATCCAGTCGGGAGACACCATATATTTT. Residues: CASSIQSGDTIYF.